The source of this TCR beta chain is a study of blood T cell repertoires in COVID-19. As for the study in general: COVID-19 samples from acute and convalescent phases originated in the United States, Italy and Spain.

Each participant's cohort was designated according to participant-reported clinical history. The CDR3 is 16 amino acids. Germline V gives CDR1 LNHDA, CDR2 SQIVND (reference sequence). V lost 8 bases to trimming and J lost 1 base; unmatched junction nucleotides: 11. Study processing details: Amplification of reference gene primers was used by the study to estimate nucleated cell counts. Sequencing was performed with immunoSEQ multiplex PCR; in TCRdb, only in-frame clones are kept and a portion is missing. The DNA was the basis for D and trimming; V, J and clone size are from that table. The sample lists 400,000 to 500,000 clones, 88% seen once, with approximately 2% in the top ten.

The chain couples TRBV19 to TRBJ1-1; TRBD1 matches at 9 bases. Input material: PBMCs or T cells enriched from blood (not recorded which). This TCR was sampled from a woman aged 35 to 49 who had recovered from COVID-19. The CDR3 DNA is TGTGCCAGTCTTCAACCGCCGGGACAGGGGAACACTGAAGCTTTCTTT. Its protein is CASLQPPGQGNTEAFF.